These T cell receptor beta chains were read from a single sample in a study of cytomegalovirus exposure and HLA in healthy donors. Data came from immunoSEQ multiplex PCR; TCRdb stores just in-frame clones and leaves some out. The sample has fewer than 70,000 clones, around 95% seen once; the top ten hold about 6%. Sequenced: PBMCs. The receptor source for this set is a woman under 30 in good health and CMV-seropositive. The CDR3 runs from the conserved cysteine through the conserved F or W. The order of the fields is clone size, J gene, D gene, V gene, CDR3 DNA, CDR3 protein. A D gene is named only where the DNA matches it firmly. A row's size may be missing; if present it is once, few, many or a size class.

size: NA; J: TRBJ2-5; D: TRBD1; V: TRBV5-4; DNA: TGTGCCAGCAGCTTCGACAGGGATGGGACCCAGTACTTC; CDR3: CASSFDRDGTQYF
size: NA; J: TRBJ2-7; D: TRBD2; V: TRBV10-1; DNA: TGCGCCAGCATCCGAGGGACTAGCGACTCCTACGAGCAGTACTTC; CDR3: CASIRGTSDSYEQYF
size: NA; J: TRBJ2-7; D: NA; V: TRBV4-2; DNA: TGTGCCAGCAGCCCGGGGGCAAGGACAGGCGTCTACGAGCAGTACTTC; CDR3: CASSPGARTGVYEQYF
size: NA; J: TRBJ2-1; D: TRBD1; V: TRBV6-4; DNA: TGTGCCAGCAGTCGGGACAGGGGTAGAAATGAGCAGTTCTTC; CDR3: CASSRDRGRNEQFF
size: NA; J: TRBJ1-2; D: TRBD1; V: TRBV6-5; DNA: TGTGCCAGCACCTACAGGGGGGATGGCTACACCTTC; CDR3: CASTYRGDGYTF
size: NA; J: TRBJ2-1; D: TRBD2; V: TRBV6-6; DNA: TGTGCCAGCAGTTTTCAGCGGGGGGATTACAATGAGCAGTTCTTC; CDR3: CASSFQRGDYNEQFF
size: NA; J: TRBJ1-1; D: NA; V: TRBV2; DNA: TGTGCCAGCACCCCGGGTGGAGGGGCGAGAGAAGCTTTCTTT; CDR3: CASTPGGGAREAFF
size: NA; J: TRBJ2-5; D: TRBD2; V: TRBV9; DNA: TGTGCCAGCAGCGTATCCACTAGCGGGGGACAGACCCAGTACTTC; CDR3: CASSVSTSGGQTQYF
size: NA; J: TRBJ1-4; D: TRBD1; V: TRBV6-6; DNA: TGTGCCAGCAGTTACCGGTTGGACAGGGGAGGGGAAAAACTGTTTTTT; CDR3: CASSYRLDRGGEKLFF
size: NA; J: TRBJ1-1; D: TRBD1; V: TRBV27; DNA: TGTGCCAGCAGTCGCGGGACAGGGGCTGAAGCTTTCTTT; CDR3: CASSRGTGAEAFF
size: NA; J: TRBJ1-5; D: NA; V: TRBV2; DNA: TGTGCCAGCAGTGAATGGGCCTCCGGGCTCGACAGTGGTGAGGGCAATCAGCCCCAGCATTTT; CDR3: CASSEWASGLDSGEGNQPQHF
size: NA; J: TRBJ2-3; D: TRBD2; V: TRBV7-2; DNA: TGTGCCAGCAGCTTTCCACTAGCGGGGGGGATAGATACGCAGTATTTT; CDR3: CASSFPLAGGIDTQYF
size: NA; J: TRBJ1-2; D: NA; V: TRBV27; DNA: TGTGCCAGCAGCCCCAAACAGGGATTCTGGGGCTACACCTTC; CDR3: CASSPKQGFWGYTF
size: NA; J: TRBJ2-1; D: TRBD1; V: TRBV6-5; DNA: TGTGCCAGCAGTTACAAAGGGGGCTGGGGTTACAATGAGCAGTTCTTC; CDR3: CASSYKGGWGYNEQFF
size: NA; J: TRBJ1-2; D: NA; V: TRBV5-1; DNA: TGCGCCAGCAGCTTGGCCAATTACAGGGATCATGGCTACACCTTC; CDR3: CASSLANYRDHGYTF
size: NA; J: TRBJ2-1; D: NA; V: TRBV27; DNA: TGTGCCAGCAGTTCGCAGGTAATTCGTAATGAGCAGTTCTTC; CDR3: CASSSQVIRNEQFF
size: NA; J: TRBJ1-6; D: TRBD1; V: TRBV9; DNA: TGTGCCAGCAGCACCGGGACAGCTAATTCACCCCTCCACTTT; CDR3: CASSTGTANSPLHF
size: NA; J: TRBJ2-3; D: TRBD2; V: TRBV5-4; DNA: TGTGCCAGCAGCCGACCGGGACTAGCGGGAGGAGATACGCAGTATTTT; CDR3: CASSRPGLAGGDTQYF
size: NA; J: TRBJ2-3; D: NA; V: TRBV6-1; DNA: TGTGCCAGCAAGTTAGATCAGGGCACAGATACGCAGTATTTT; CDR3: CASKLDQGTDTQYF
size: once; J: TRBJ1-1; D: NA; V: TRBV28; DNA: TGTGCCAGCAGTTTTTATCCGAACACTGAAGCTTTCTTT; CDR3: CASSFYPNTEAFF
size: NA; J: TRBJ1-2; D: TRBD1; V: TRBV6-1; DNA: TGTGCCAGCGTCCGCGGACAGGGGAATGGCTACACCTTC; CDR3: CASVRGQGNGYTF
size: NA; J: TRBJ2-1; D: NA; V: TRBV9; DNA: TGTGCCAGCAGCGTAGCAAGCGTCGTCTACAATGAGCAGTTCTTC; CDR3: CASSVASVVYNEQFF
size: NA; J: TRBJ2-1; D: NA; V: TRBV4-1; DNA: TGCGCCAGCAGCCAAGCTGCGGTGACCTTCTACAATGAGCAGTTCTTC; CDR3: CASSQAAVTFYNEQFF
size: few; J: TRBJ2-7; D: NA; V: TRBV6-1; DNA: TGTGCCAGCAGTGAAGTTGTCAGGGTCGAGCAGTACTTC; CDR3: CASSEVVRVEQYF
size: NA; J: TRBJ1-5; D: TRBD1; V: TRBV4-1; DNA: TGCGCCAGCAGCCACCAGGGGGTCAATCAGCCCCAGCATTTT; CDR3: CASSHQGVNQPQHF
size: NA; J: TRBJ2-3; D: TRBD2; V: TRBV4-2; DNA: TGTGCCAGCAGCCAAAGCGCTAGCGGGGGGCCAGATACGCAGTATTTT; CDR3: CASSQSASGGPDTQYF
size: few; J: TRBJ2-1; D: TRBD2; V: TRBV4-1; DNA: TGCGCCAGCAGCGTCTCTCGGGGGGGCCCCGATGAGCAGTTCTTC; CDR3: CASSVSRGGPDEQFF
size: NA; J: TRBJ2-1; D: TRBD2; V: TRBV5-4; DNA: TGTGCCAGCAGCTTGAATCCTAGCGGACCCTACAATGAGCAGTTCTTC; CDR3: CASSLNPSGPYNEQFF
size: NA; J: TRBJ1-2; D: NA; V: TRBV9; DNA: TGTGCCAGCAGCAACCCCCGTAGCGGACTTCCTACTCCTAACTATGGCTACACCTTC; CDR3: CASSNPRSGLPTPNYGYTF
size: NA; J: TRBJ1-1; D: NA; V: TRBV7-8; DNA: TGTGCCAGCAGCTTAGTGGGGGGAACGAAGAACACTGAAGCTTTCTTT; CDR3: CASSLVGGTKNTEAFF
size: NA; J: TRBJ1-3; D: NA; V: TRBV29-1; DNA: TGCAGCGTTGTAACTGGTACTGGAAACACCATATATTTT; CDR3: CSVVTGTGNTIYF
size: NA; J: TRBJ2-3; D: TRBD1; V: TRBV5-4; DNA: TGTGCCAGCAGCTTAGCAGGGGACAGGGTCACAGATACGCAGTATTTT; CDR3: CASSLAGDRVTDTQYF
size: NA; J: TRBJ2-1; D: NA; V: TRBV7-3; DNA: TGTGCCAGCAGCTTAACAACGGGGTTCTACAATGAGCAGTTCTTC; CDR3: CASSLTTGFYNEQFF
size: NA; J: TRBJ1-2; D: NA; V: TRBV6-1; DNA: TGTGCCAGCAGTCCTTTGGGGCTGGCTGGCTACACCTTC; CDR3: CASSPLGLAGYTF
size: NA; J: TRBJ1-6; D: TRBD1; V: TRBV19; DNA: TGTGCCACCCCCGACAGGGCTTCACCCCTCCACTTT; CDR3: CATPDRASPLHF
size: NA; J: TRBJ2-1; D: TRBD2; V: TRBV4-2; DNA: TGTGCCAGCAGCCAAGATCCCCCGGGAGGCGGCGATGAGCAGTTCTTC; CDR3: CASSQDPPGGGDEQFF
size: NA; J: TRBJ1-2; D: NA; V: TRBV6-5; DNA: TGTGCCAGCAGTTACTCTGACGGAGCTAACTATGGCTACACCTTC; CDR3: CASSYSDGANYGYTF
size: NA; J: TRBJ1-5; D: TRBD1; V: TRBV6-5; DNA: TGTGCCAGCAGTAAGGACAGGGGACAGCCCCAGCATTTT; CDR3: CASSKDRGQPQHF
size: NA; J: TRBJ2-1; D: TRBD2; V: TRBV30; DNA: TGTGCCTGGAGTGGAGGAGCGGGAGGGTTCTTC; CDR3: CAWSGGAGGFF
size: few; J: TRBJ1-5; D: NA; V: TRBV28; DNA: TGTGCCAGCAGAGGGGTTGGTGGCACTCAGCCCCAGCATTTT; CDR3: CASRGVGGTQPQHF
size: NA; J: TRBJ2-7; D: TRBD1; V: TRBV18; DNA: TGTGCCAGCTCACGGGGACAGGGATACTACGAGCAGTACTTC; CDR3: CASSRGQGYYEQYF
size: NA; J: TRBJ2-2; D: NA; V: TRBV5-1; DNA: TGCGCCAGCTTTTTTGGCGGGAACACCGGGGAGCTGTTTTTT; CDR3: CASFFGGNTGELFF
size: NA; J: TRBJ2-3; D: TRBD2; V: TRBV6-9; DNA: TGTGCCAGCAGTTACCGACTAGCGGGGGCCCTAATCAGCACAGATACGCAGTATTTT; CDR3: CASSYRLAGALISTDTQYF
size: NA; J: TRBJ2-3; D: NA; V: TRBV7-8; DNA: TGTGCCAGCAGCTCCCCATTTGCGCGCACGCAGTATTTT; CDR3: CASSSPFARTQYF